These T cell receptor beta chains were read from a single sample in a study of blood T cell repertoires in COVID-19. Profiled with immunoSEQ multiplex PCR; TCRdb holds only in-frame clones, not every one. The sample contains 50,000 to 65,000 clones, roughly 76% of which appear only once. Sequenced input: peripheral blood. The source is a woman in her sixties or seventies with acute or convalescent COVID-19. Both conserved end residues are part of each CDR3. D genes are given only for firm matches. A row's size may be missing; if present it is once, few, many or a size class.

>TRBV19|TRBJ2-7|few|TRBD2
CASSMTGTIYEQYF
TGTGCCAGTAGTATGACCGGGACTATATACGAGCAGTACTTC
>TRBV6-5|TRBJ2-7|NA|TRBD1
CASKAGTGGYEQYF
TGTGCCAGCAAAGCCGGGACAGGGGGCTACGAGCAGTACTTC
>TRBV6-5|TRBJ1-2|NA|TRBD1
CASTPGQGGNGYTF
TGTGCCAGCACCCCGGGACAGGGAGGGAACGGCTACACCTTC
>TRBV3-1/TRBV3-2|TRBJ1-1|NA|NA
CASSPTGMNTEAFF
TGTGCCAGCAGCCCGACGGGGATGAACACTGAAGCTTTCTTT
>TRBV11-2|TRBJ2-7|NA|TRBD1
CASSLRRTGKDEQYF
TGTGCCAGCAGCTTAAGAAGGACAGGGAAAGACGAGCAGTACTTC
>TRBV6-4|TRBJ2-1|NA|TRBD2
CASSARGSAGGEQFF
TGTGCCAGCAGTGCCCGGGGTTCTGCGGGGGGTGAGCAGTTCTTC
>TRBV6-2/TRBV6-3|TRBJ1-1|NA|NA
CASSYKGMVADTEAFF
TGTGCCAGCAGTTACAAGGGGATGGTAGCGGACACTGAAGCTTTCTTT
>TRBV7-3|TRBJ2-5|NA|NA
CASSPYSGDQETQYF
TGTGCCAGCAGCCCCTATTCCGGGGACCAAGAGACCCAGTACTTC
>TRBV2|TRBJ1-3|NA|NA
CASSVSGGTIYF
TGTGCCAGCAGTGTGTCAGGTGGCACCATATATTTT
>TRBV9|TRBJ1-3|NA|NA
CASSARLGATGNTIYF
TGTGCCAGCAGCGCGCGGTTAGGCGCTACTGGAAACACCATATATTTT
>TRBV14|TRBJ1-2|NA|NA
CASSQSRRDRYGYTF
TGTGCCAGCAGCCAGAGCAGGAGGGACCGCTATGGCTACACCTTC
>TRBV19|TRBJ2-3|NA|NA
CASKEIGGGRFTDTQYF
TGTGCCAGTAAAGAGATAGGGGGAGGGAGATTCACAGATACGCAGTATTTT
>TRBV6-5|TRBJ2-2|NA|TRBD1
CASRQARGTAGELFF
TGTGCCAGCAGACAGGCCAGGGGGACCGCCGGGGAGCTGTTTTTT
>TRBV5-5|TRBJ1-2|many|NA
CASSLGGLQGSIYGYTF
TGTGCCAGCAGCTTGGGGGGACTACAGGGATCCATCTATGGCTACACCTTC
>TRBV5-4|TRBJ2-7|NA|NA
CASSLGERAQNYEQYF
TGTGCCAGCAGCTTGGGAGAGAGGGCCCAGAACTACGAGCAGTACTTC
>TRBV9|TRBJ1-1|NA|NA
CASSALLLEGTEAFF
TGTGCCAGCAGCGCCCTACTCCTCGAGGGCACTGAAGCTTTCTTT
>TRBV12-3/TRBV12-4|TRBJ1-1|NA|NA
CASRRNTEAFF
TGTGCCAGCAGGCGAAACACTGAAGCTTTCTTT
>TRBV5-1|TRBJ1-1|NA|NA
CASSFDTGRTEAFF
TGCGCCAGCAGCTTTGACACAGGGCGCACTGAAGCTTTCTTT
>TRBV6-5|TRBJ1-2|NA|TRBD1
CASAPGQGNYGYTF
TGTGCCAGCGCACCGGGACAGGGTAACTATGGCTACACCTTC
>TRBV7-3|TRBJ2-3|NA|NA
CASSLVYTDTQYF
TGTGCCAGCAGCTTAGTGTACACAGATACGCAGTATTTT
>TRBV18|TRBJ2-1|NA|TRBD2
CASSPGAGVNEQFF
TGTGCCAGCTCCCCTGGAGCGGGAGTTAATGAGCAGTTCTTC
>TRBV5-5|TRBJ2-5|few|NA
CASSLAGSQETQYF
TGTGCCAGCAGCTTGGCAGGGTCCCAAGAGACCCAGTACTTC
>TRBV3-1/TRBV3-2|TRBJ2-7|NA|TRBD2
CASSTRLAEYEQYF
TGTGCCAGCAGCACCCGTCTAGCGGAGTACGAGCAGTACTTC
>TRBV21-1|TRBJ1-5|few|NA
CSTVSNQPQHF
TGTTCGACAGTTAGCAATCAGCCCCAGCATTTT
>TRBV4-1|TRBJ2-1|NA|NA
CASSHLTSGNEQFF
TGCGCCAGCAGCCATCTTACCAGCGGGAATGAGCAGTTCTTC
>TRBV6-5|TRBJ2-7|NA|NA
CASRSGQIYEQYF
TGTGCCAGCAGATCCGGACAGATATACGAGCAGTACTTC
>TRBV18|TRBJ1-5|NA|NA
CASSSGGGNQPQHF
TGTGCCAGCTCCTCGGGGGGGGGCAATCAGCCCCAGCATTTT
>TRBV19|TRBJ1-6|NA|TRBD1
CASSSTGGNSPLHF
TGTGCCAGTAGTTCGACAGGGGGAAATTCACCCCTCCACTTT
>TRBV6-5|TRBJ2-7|NA|TRBD1
CASTPGTGGTYEQYF
TGTGCCAGCACCCCAGGGACAGGGGGGACCTACGAGCAGTACTTC
>TRBV24-1|TRBJ2-1|NA|NA
CATSDWRLEQFF
TGTGCCACCAGTGATTGGAGGCTTGAGCAGTTCTTC
>TRBV21-1|TRBJ2-7|NA|NA
CASSKGTSGSSYEQYF
TGTGCCAGCAGCAAGGGGACTAGCGGGAGCTCCTACGAGCAGTACTTC
>TRBV6-5|TRBJ2-3|NA|TRBD2
CASSHSGGGPERAQYF
TGTGCCAGCAGTCACTCCGGGGGGGGGCCGGAAAGGGCGCAGTATTTT
>TRBV18|TRBJ2-1|NA|NA
CASSPQRAGDEQFF
TGTGCCAGCTCACCACAGAGGGCCGGCGATGAGCAGTTCTTC
>TRBV28|TRBJ2-1|once|TRBD1
CASSSSGTGYNEQFF
TGTGCCAGCAGTTCCTCCGGGACAGGTTACAATGAGCAGTTCTTC
>TRBV27|TRBJ1-6|NA|NA
CASSSYRDNSPLHF
TGTGCCAGCAGTTCATACAGGGATAATTCACCCCTCCACTTT
>TRBV4-2|TRBJ1-2|NA|NA
CASSQGGAYGYTF
TGTGCCAGCAGCCAAGGGGGCGCCTATGGCTACACCTTC
>TRBV5-5|TRBJ1-1|NA|NA
CASSLARLNTEAFF
TGTGCCAGCAGCTTGGCTCGGTTGAACACTGAAGCTTTCTTT
>TRBV4-2|TRBJ2-7|NA|NA
CASSQGDTYEQYF
TGTGCCAGCAGCCAAGGGGACACCTACGAGCAGTACTTC
>TRBV3-1/TRBV3-2|TRBJ1-2|NA|TRBD1
CASSPRTGMVYGYTF
TGTGCCAGCAGCCCCAGGACAGGGATGGTCTATGGCTACACCTTC
>TRBV5-1|TRBJ2-1|NA|TRBD1
CASSTAGGNEQFF
TGCGCCAGCAGCACGGCAGGGGGCAATGAGCAGTTCTTC
>TRBV6-5|TRBJ1-1|NA|TRBD1
CASRAGGNTEAFF
TGTGCCAGCAGAGCAGGGGGGAACACTGAAGCTTTCTTT
>TRBV7-8|TRBJ1-6|NA|NA
CASSFVQGTSPLHF
TGTGCCAGCAGCTTTGTCCAGGGTACTTCACCCCTCCACTTT
>TRBV13|TRBJ1-2|few|TRBD1
CASSFNRGHGYGYTF
TGTGCCAGCAGCTTCAACAGGGGGCATGGCTATGGCTACACCTTC
>TRBV5-5|TRBJ1-6|NA|NA
CASSLQDSPLHF
TGTGCCAGCAGCTTACAAGATTCACCCCTCCACTTT
>TRBV2|TRBJ1-5|NA|TRBD1
CASRSGTGFSNQPQHF
TGTGCCAGCAGGTCCGGGACAGGATTCAGCAATCAGCCCCAGCATTTT
>TRBV28|TRBJ2-1|once|NA
CASTVWGTASGEQFF
TGTGCCAGCACCGTTTGGGGAACTGCCTCGGGGGAGCAGTTCTTC
>TRBV27|TRBJ2-2|NA|TRBD2
CASSLTLAASNTGELFF
TGTGCCAGCAGTTTAACACTAGCGGCCTCGAACACCGGGGAGCTGTTTTTT
>TRBV27|TRBJ2-3|once|NA
CASSSGWPGTDTQYF
TGTGCCAGCAGTTCGGGGTGGCCTGGCACAGATACGCAGTATTTT
>TRBV24-1|TRBJ2-1|NA|TRBD2
CATSDPTGGLAGEGSYNEQFF
TGTGCCACCAGTGACCCAACAGGGGGACTAGCGGGAGAGGGTTCCTACAATGAGCAGTTCTTC
>TRBV9|TRBJ1-6|few|TRBD1
CASSVGGGTDNSPLHF
TGTGCCAGCAGCGTAGGAGGTGGGACAGATAATTCACCCCTCCACTTT
>TRBV5-6|TRBJ1-4|NA|TRBD1
CASSPGTGDEKLFF
TGTGCCAGCAGCCCCGGGACAGGGGATGAAAAACTGTTTTTT
>TRBV6-5|TRBJ2-3|NA|TRBD2
CASGGRRTDTQYF
TGTGCCAGCGGCGGGAGGCGCACAGATACGCAGTATTTT
>TRBV6-1|TRBJ1-5|medium-sized|NA
CASSEITQGRGLQPQHF
TGTGCCAGCAGTGAAATAACACAGGGTCGTGGCTTACAGCCCCAGCATTTT
>TRBV19|TRBJ1-5|few|TRBD1
CASSGQGSYSNQPQHF
TGTGCCAGTAGTGGACAGGGGAGTTATAGCAATCAGCCCCAGCATTTT
>TRBV21-1|TRBJ1-5|NA|NA
CASSKEYRGQINQPQHF
TGTGCCAGCAGCAAAGAGTACCGAGGGCAAATAAATCAGCCCCAGCATTTT
>TRBV28|TRBJ1-5|NA|TRBD1
CASSRTGINNQPQHF
TGTGCCAGCAGTCGGACAGGGATAAACAATCAGCCCCAGCATTTT
>TRBV2|TRBJ2-3|NA|NA
CASRPRTELSTDTQYF
TGTGCCAGCAGGCCGAGGACAGAACTTAGCACAGATACGCAGTATTTT
>TRBV18|TRBJ1-5|NA|TRBD1
CASSPPGQGANQPQHF
TGTGCCAGCTCACCTCCGGGACAGGGAGCCAATCAGCCCCAGCATTTT
>TRBV5-4|TRBJ1-6|NA|TRBD1
CASSLGTVQSPLHF
TGTGCCAGCAGCTTAGGGACAGTTCAATCACCCCTCCACTTT
>TRBV28|TRBJ1-2|NA|NA
CASSSQGPGIYGYTF
TGTGCCAGCAGTTCCCAGGGGCCGGGGATCTATGGCTACACCTTC